What follows are 17 T cell receptor beta chains derived from one specimen sequenced in a study of kidney transplant recipient with SARS-CoV-2 infection. TCRdb reprocessed the reads with MiXCR, giving one entry per CDR3 protein. The sample includes roughly 230,000 distinct CDR3 sequences, less than 35% of them seen just once. The source material was a blood sample, sampled at baseline and between days 110 and 120 from a kidney transplant recipient. These receptors came from a male patient in his thirties who had COVID-19 and was a kidney transplant recipient. A subset of T cells may come from the graft donor.

As for this clonotype: This could be a read error, since a much larger clone is one nucleotide away. This rearrangement joins TRBV3-1 to TRBJ1-1; D is uncertain. Germline V gives CDR1 LGHDT, CDR2 YNNKEL (reference sequence). The V end was cut by 3 bases, the J end by 4 bases, with 21 bases between. The CDR3 has 17 amino acids. CDR3: CASSHVGPVSIRTEAFF. The DNA for the CDR3 is TGTGCCAGCAGCCATGTGGGTCCCGTTTCAATTCGCACTGAAGCTTTCTTT.

The chain links TRBV7-3 to TRBJ2-1; TRBD2 agrees at 8 bases. The CDR3 contains 16 residues. The V segment lost 3 bases and the J segment 7 bases; nucleotides outside the gene matches: 11. The germline V gene encodes CDR1 SGHTA and CDR2 FQGTGA. CDR3: CASSLGLVGGGNEQFF. The CDR3 coding sequence is TGTGCCAGCAGCTTGGGACTAGTGGGAGGAGGGAATGAGCAGTTCTTC.

Notes on this clonotype: A far larger clone is one nucleotide away, so this likely arose from a read error. The chain has TRBV11-2 and TRBJ2-1, with 11 bases that match TRBD2. TRBJ2-7 explains the end of the DNA better; the J call may be wrong. This CDR3 region has 14 residues. CDR1 is SGHAT and CDR2 is FQNNGV in the germline V gene. CDR3 in DNA: TGTGTCAGCAGCCAGACTAGCGGGGTTTACGAGCAGTACTTC. Protein: CVSSQTSGVYEQYF.

Comment on this clonotype: A much more abundant neighbour one base away suggests this may be a read error. V gene TRBV9 combines with J gene TRBJ1-2; D unclear. This CDR3 has 16 residues. Germline CDR1 reads SGDLS; CDR2 reads YYNGEE. V lost 7 bases and J lost 4, with 23 bases in between. CDR3 region: CASPTRYSRRTYGYTF. In DNA form, the CDR3 reads TGTGCCAGCCCTACCAGGTACTCAAGAAGGACCTATGGCTACACCTTC.

A word on this clonotype: Since a much larger clone is just one base distant, this may be a read error. The rearrangement joins TRBV5-3 to TRBJ1-2; unclear D gene. TRBV5-3 is placed among ORFs of uncertain function. The CDR3 extends over 16 amino acids. Deletions cut 6 bases from V and 4 bases from J, with 22 bases between. This CDR3 reads CARNDAVVRKTYGYTF. In nucleotides, the CDR3 is TGTGCCAGAAACGATGCAGTGGTGAGAAAGACCTATGGCTACACCTTC.

As concerns this clonotype: With a much larger clone just one base away, this may be a read error. The rearrangement links TRBV11-2 to TRBJ2-5; the D gene could be TRBD1 or TRBD2 (5 bases each). V lost 5 bases and J lost 2, with 12 bases in between. This CDR3 spans 14 amino acids. The germline gives CDR1 SGHAT, CDR2 FQNNGV. Written as DNA, the CDR3 is TGTGCCAGCAGCCTCGGGACCCCACAAGAGACCCAGTACTTC. Amino acid sequence: CASSLGTPQETQYF.

This clonotype came up many times. This chain connects TRBV7-6 to TRBJ1-2; D unresolved. This CDR3 is built from 17 residues. Trimming shortened V by 5 bases and J by 4 bases, and 23 bases separated the two germline ends. Germline V CDR1 and CDR2: SGHVS, FNYEAQ. The CDR3 sequence: CASSLVDESRKTYGYTF. CDR3 nucleotides: TGTGCCAGCAGCCTCGTAGATGAATCTCGAAAGACCTATGGCTACACCTTC.

This clonotype was seen ten or more times. This sequence joins TRBV6-1 and TRBJ1-2; D remains unclear. CDR3 size: 17 residues. Germline assignment: CDR1 MNHNS and CDR2 SASEGT. Trimming left V 5 bases short and J 4 bases short, with 23 bases between. The chain's CDR3 is CASSPFMECRKTYGYTF. Here the CDR3 DNA reads TGTGCCAGCAGTCCCTTCATGGAATGTAGAAAGACCTATGGCTACACCTTC.

This clonotype was detected ten times or more. The chain joins TRBV11-3 to TRBJ2-7; 7 positions match TRBD1. The CDR3 is made up of 14 amino acids. Trimming at V came to 1 base and at J to 2 bases, leaving 2 bases not matched to a gene. In germline, CDR1 is SGHNT, CDR2 YENEEA. The CDR3 DNA sequence: TGTGCCAGCAGCTTAGCCGGGACAGCCTACGAGCAGTACTTC. It translates to CASSLAGTAYEQYF.

This clonotype came up many times. The V and J genes are TRBV20-1 and TRBJ2-7; 7 bases line up with TRBD1. V shed 2 bases and J 3 bases; nucleotides not matched to a gene: 1. Per the germline V gene, CDR1 is DFQATT and CDR2 is SNEGSKA (reference sequence). The CDR3 is made up of 12 amino acids. The CDR3 coding sequence is TGCAGTGCTAGACCAGGGGGCTACGAGCAGTACTTC. Translating gives CSARPGGYEQYF.

In regard to this clonotype: A much more abundant neighbour one base away suggests this may be a read error. The chain links TRBV7-1 to TRBJ1-2; D is unresolved. TRBV7-1 has ORF status, its function being uncertain. The V end lost 5 bases, the J end lost 4 bases, and 23 bases lay between the germline ends. The CDR3 has 17 residues. CDR3 sequence reads: CASSEDSHEGKTYGYTF. In nucleotides, the CDR3 is TGTGCCAGCAGCGAAGATAGTCACGAGGGAAAGACCTATGGCTACACCTTC.

Concerning this clonotype: Sequence at one end of the junction differs from germline and may be a read error. The chain carries TRBV6-2 or TRBV6-3 and TRBJ2-5, with 11 bases matching TRBD2. This CDR3 comprises 16 residues. Germline values: CDR1 MNHEY, CDR2 SVGEGT. The chain's CDR3 is CTSSPPLAGAQETQYF. CDR3 nucleotides: TGTACCAGCAGTCCCCCACTAGCGGGAGCCCAAGAGACCCAGTACTTC.

This clonotype was seen repeatedly, ten times or more. The rearrangement joins TRBV10-2 to TRBJ1-2; D is uncertain. Germline CDR1 reads WSHSY; CDR2 reads SAAADI. The CDR3 runs 17 residues. V dropped 5 bases and J dropped 4 bases, with 23 bases sitting between them. The CDR3 here is CASSYYFTSRKTYGYTF. The CDR3 DNA sequence: TGCGCCAGCAGTTACTACTTCACTTCTAGAAAGACCTATGGCTACACCTTC.

This clonotype was recorded many times. This chain connects TRBV5-1 to TRBJ2-3, with TRBD1 matching over 10 bases. Losses at the gene ends were 0 bases for V and 0 bases for J; bases not matched to a gene: 1. Germline V gene sequence: CDR1 SGHRS, CDR2 YFSETQ. The CDR3 has 16 amino acids. Written as DNA, the CDR3 is TGCGCCAGCAGCTTGGGGACAGGGGGTAGCACAGATACGCAGTATTTT. Encoded protein: CASSLGTGGSTDTQYF.

This clonotype came up many times. V gene TRBV7-6 combines with J gene TRBJ2-7; tentative D call: TRBD1 (6 bases). V was cut by 5 bases and J by 0 bases, with 17 bases left in between. The germline CDR1 and CDR2 sequences are SGHVS and FNYEAQ. The CDR3 has 16 residues. The CDR3 DNA reads TGTGCCAGCAGCACCTCTAGGGGACATAGCTCCTACGAGCAGTACTTC. Residues: CASSTSRGHSSYEQYF.

Turning to this clonotype: With a much larger clone just one base away, this may be a read error. V usage is TRBV6-1 and J usage is TRBJ1-2; D uncertain. The CDR3 has 17 residues. In germline, CDR1 is MNHNS, CDR2 SASEGT. CDR3 coding DNA: TGTGCCAGCAGTGCCCAGTTGCCTTACGGAAAGACCTATGGCCACACCTTC. Its translation is CASSAQLPYGKTYGHTF.

This clonotype was seen at least ten times. V and J are TRBV7-2 and TRBJ2-2; D perhaps matches TRBD2 (5 bases). CDR3 length equals 13 residues. Germline V CDR1 and CDR2: SGHTA, FQGNSA. V shed 5 bases and J shed 6 bases, with 10 bases lying between them. In DNA form, the CDR3 reads TGTGCCAGCAGCGGGCGGGCCGCCGGGGAGCTGTTTTTT. Translation gives CASSGRAAGELFF.